The T cell receptor (beta chain) under discussion was sequenced for a study of OX40 agonist ivuxolimab in advanced cancers. General notes on the study: The costimulatory receptor OX40 (CD134) was targeted by ivuxolimab, a fully human IgG2 agonistic monoclonal antibody. Of the roughly 52 dose-escalation patients, hepatocellular carcinoma was present in around 19, melanoma in around 15, renal cell carcinoma in 9 and head and neck cancer in 9. Partial responses were achieved by three dose-escalation patients, of whom one had hepatocellular carcinoma and two had cutaneous melanoma. Intravenous ivuxolimab was administered to patients every 2 weeks at six dose levels: 0.01, 0.1, 0.3, 1.5, 3 and 10 mg/kg. In the dose-escalation cohort, roughly four fifths of patients were male, and the mean age was roughly 60 years, with a range of roughly 20 to 80. Patients were allowed to have had prior anti-PD-1, anti-PD-L1 or anti-CTLA-4 therapy, and about 40% of the dose-escalation patients had been treated with checkpoint inhibitors. The paper reports the monotherapy dose-escalation portion (N of about 54 patients) of the phase I ivuxolimab trial. The point of sequencing TCRbeta in the periphery was to test whether ivuxolimab changed TCR sequence diversity and drove clonal T-cell expansion. Overall study outcomes, separate from this receptor: Which antigens the clonally expanded peripheral T cells were specific for was not determined. At doses of 0.1 to 3.0 mg/kg, clonal expansion of both CD4+ and CD8+ T cells in blood was seen between baseline and week 6. In the 0.1-3.0 mg/kg groups, partial responders were among the patients with the lowest normalized peripheral clonal expansion, particularly in CD8+ T cells. After ivuxolimab, more expanded clones were found on average in CD8+ T cells than in CD4+ T cells. Low levels of normalized T-cell clonal expansion were also seen in some patients who did not respond.

From the cysteine up to the phenylalanine, the CDR3 has a length of 14 residues. Just CDR3 DNA is preserved here, 42 bases in frame from base 1. The junction carries 14 bases between V and J, which are trimmed by 6 bases and 2 bases respectively. CDR1 and CDR2 are drawn from the germline V gene: SGHDT, YYEEEE. Genomic DNA was extracted from sorted cells for sequencing of the TCRbeta CDR3 region. The immunoSEQ Assay was used to sequence the TCRbeta CDR3 regions. TCRdb carries this immuneACCESS record with in-frame sequences only. Its versions omit some clonotypes, under half of them owing to an unresolved V gene in the studies checked, with the rest unexplained. The sample profile shows 50,000 to 65,000 clones; over 75% of them were found once. Jointly, the top ten make up 1% of the sample. To note about this clone: What antigen it recognizes has not been identified. Qualities for individual bases were not recorded, and no much larger clone is one base off.

The trial excluded patients who had a history of autoimmune disease or were on systemic immunosuppression. In every dose cohort, peripheral blood was drawn for TCR sequencing at baseline, cycle 4 day 1, and cycle 7 day 1. Samples were obtained from an open-label, multicenter, first-in-human phase I dose-escalation trial of ivuxolimab. The trial enrolled adults with locally advanced or metastatic head and neck squamous cell, hepatocellular, melanoma or renal cell carcinoma. Before TCR sequencing, CD4+ and CD8+ T cells were separately sorted from peripheral blood. The sequencing used CD4+ or CD8+ T cells sorted from blood, collected in a trial of the OX40 agonist ivuxolimab. Rearrangement joined TRBV5-6 to TRBJ1-2; TRBD1 is a possible D gene, resting on 5 matching bases. This clonotype was obtained from an adult with an advanced solid tumor such as melanoma, head and neck, liver or kidney cancer. The CDR3 loop reads CASTRFGANYGYTF. The nucleotide sequence reads as follows: TGTGCCAGCACCAGGTTTGGGGCGAACTATGGCTACACCTTC.